Listed here are 7 T cell receptor beta chains from one sample, sequenced in a study of blood T cell repertoires in COVID-19. Measured with immunoSEQ multiplex PCR; TCRdb has only the in-frame clones, and not every one. Found here are roughly 80,000 clones, 75% to 90% of them singletons; the top ten hold about 5.3%. The sample was peripheral blood. The origin of the receptors is a man in his fifties or sixties with active COVID-19.

This clone was observed once. The chain uses TRBV6-1 and TRBJ2-1; 7 positions agree with TRBD2. The V and J ends lost 2 bases and 6 bases, in that order; junction bases with no gene match: 7. The CDR3 spans 15 residues. The germline CDR1 and CDR2 sequences are MNHNS and SASEGT. CDR3 region: CASSEPGGASNEQFF. For the CDR3, the DNA is TGTGCCAGCAGTGAACCGGGGGGAGCCTCCAATGAGCAGTTCTTC.

V and J are TRBV6-2 or TRBV6-3 and TRBJ1-5; D is unclear. The CDR3 consists of 16 residues. V was shortened by 0 bases and J by 3 bases, with 12 bases between the two germline ends. Germline loops: CDR1 MNHEY, CDR2 SVGEGT. The CDR3 coding sequence is TGTGCCAGCAGTTACTCGATTGAGGCGGTCAATCAGCCCCAGCATTTT. The encoded protein is CASSYSIEAVNQPQHF.

The V gene is TRBV28, the J gene TRBJ2-3; 7 bases are a match to TRBD2. There are 14 residues in the CDR3. Germline V gene sequence: CDR1 MDHEN, CDR2 SYDVKM. J gave up 3 bases and V 7 bases, and 7 bases lay outside the gene matches. The CDR3 DNA sequence: TGTGCCAGCACGCGGCGAGCGGGAACAGATACGCAGTATTTT. It codes for CASTRRAGTDTQYF.

The chain combines TRBV12-5 with TRBJ2-1; D is uncertain. This CDR3 has 12 amino acids. The germline CDR1 and CDR2 sequences are LGHNT and FRNRAP. The germline V and J ends were trimmed by 1 base and 5 bases, with 3 bases remaining between them. CDR3 coding DNA: TGTGCTAGTGGTTTGGGGCACAATGAGCAGTTCTTC. It is translated as CASGLGHNEQFF.

CDR3 amino acids: CASSPPQRPYNEQFF. The CDR3 DNA reads as TGTGCCAGCAGCCCTCCGCAGCGGCCCTACAATGAGCAGTTCTTC. The chain employs TRBV7-8 and TRBJ2-1, with a possible D match to TRBD2 (5 bases). The CDR3 length is 15 residues. Germline V gene lookup returns CDR1 SGHVS and CDR2 FQNEAQ. V was pared by 5 bases and J by 2 bases, with 13 bases between.

The J gene is TRBJ1-6, the V gene TRBV4-3, with TRBD1 matching 8 bases. V gave up 1 base and J gave up 10 bases; unmatched junction bases: 6. The CDR3 consists of 15 residues. CDR1 is LGHNA, CDR2 YSLEER, per germline. CDR3 in DNA: TGCGCCAGCAGCCAAGGGACAGGGCTAAGATCACCCCTCCACTTT. Translated, it gives CASSQGTGLRSPLHF.

The chain is built from TRBV24-1 and TRBJ2-5, with D possibly matching TRBD2 (5 bases). The CDR3 loop spans 13 amino acids. Germline V lookup: CDR1 KGHDR, CDR2 SFDVKD. The V gene lost 3 bases and the J gene lost 5 bases, with 9 bases spanning the gap. CDR3: CATSDVSEETQYF. The CDR3 region has the DNA TGTGCCACCAGTGATGTTAGCGAGGAGACCCAGTACTTC.